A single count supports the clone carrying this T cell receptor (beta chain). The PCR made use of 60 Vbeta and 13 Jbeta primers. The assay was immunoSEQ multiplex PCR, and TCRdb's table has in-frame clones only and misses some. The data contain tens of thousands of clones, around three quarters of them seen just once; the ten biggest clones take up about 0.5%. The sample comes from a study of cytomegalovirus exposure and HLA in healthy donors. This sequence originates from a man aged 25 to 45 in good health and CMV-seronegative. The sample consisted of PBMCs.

CDR3 residues: CASSAFRGKNEQFF. Written as DNA, the CDR3 is TGTGCCAGCAGCGCATTTCGGGGGAAGAATGAGCAGTTCTTC. V is TRBV5-8 and J is TRBJ2-1, with a tentative D call TRBD2 (6 bases). Trimming took 4 bases from V and 7 from J, leaving 15 bases between them. The CDR3 consists of 14 residues. Germline V gives CDR1 SGHTS, CDR2 YDEGEE.